These 17 T cell receptor beta chains originate from one sample sequenced in a study of cytomegalovirus exposure and HLA in healthy donors. Vbeta (60) and Jbeta (13) primers were used in the PCR. The protocol was immunoSEQ multiplex PCR, while the TCRdb copy is restricted to in-frame clones and leaves out a portion. Of 150,000 to 200,000 clones listed, about three quarters are singletons. The sequenced material came from PBMCs. Every receptor here comes from a female donor in good health and CMV-seronegative.

The chain employs TRBV19 and TRBJ2-7; a possible D gene is TRBD2 (6 bases). This CDR3 comprises 15 residues. Trimming took 0 bases from V and 0 from J, leaving 9 bases between them. CDR1 LNHDA and CDR2 SQIVND come from the germline V gene (reference sequence). The CDR3, as DNA: TGTGCCAGTAGTATAGAGGCGGGAAGCTCCTACGAGCAGTACTTC. Protein sequence: CASSIEAGSSYEQYF.

There are a few counts of this clone. The V call is TRBV7-8, the J call TRBJ2-7; 8 nucleotides align to TRBD1. The CDR3 extends over 13 amino acids. CDR1 SGHVS and CDR2 FQNEAQ come from the germline V gene. V lost 6 bases and J lost 2; bases outside the gene matches: 3. CDR3: CASSWDRTYEQYF. The CDR3 bases are TGTGCCAGCAGTTGGGACAGGACCTACGAGCAGTACTTC.

The V gene is TRBV29-1, the J gene TRBJ1-2, with 7 bases that match TRBD1. Germline V CDR1 and CDR2: SQVTM, ANQGSEA. This CDR3 is built from 11 residues. Trimming cost V 6 bases and J 7 bases; bases outside gene matches: 5. This chain's CDR3 is CSVAGTAGYTF. DNA for the CDR3: TGCAGCGTCGCCGGGACAGCTGGCTACACCTTC.

The chain has TRBV19 and TRBJ1-3; 7 bases agree with TRBD1. This CDR3 has 14 amino acids. Germline V gives CDR1 LNHDA, CDR2 SQIVND (reference sequence). The V and J ends lost 4 bases and 4 bases, in that order; junction bases with no gene match: 4. The DNA of the CDR3 is TGTGCCAGTAGTACACCGACAGGGGGAAACACCATATATTTT. This sequence encodes CASSTPTGGNTIYF. Supplemented by reference TRBV19 and TRBJ1-3, the full variable domain reads DGGITQSPKYLFRKEGQNVTLSCEQNLNHDAMYWYRQDPGQGLRLIYYSQIVNDFQKGDIAEGYSVSREKKESFPLTVTSAQKNPTAFYLCASSTPTGGNTIYFGEGSWLTVV.

The V call is TRBV2, the J call TRBJ1-6, with TRBD1 matching 9 bases. The CDR3 length is 13 residues. V gave up 6 bases and J gave up 8 bases; unmatched junction bases: 2. The germline V gene has CDR1 SNHLY and CDR2 FYNNEI. The CDR3 DNA is TGTGCCAGCAGGGGACAGGGAGATTCACCCCTCCACTTT. This gives the protein CASRGQGDSPLHF.

This chain links TRBV5-4 with TRBJ2-7; TRBD2 matches 10 bases. CDR1 and CDR2 from the germline V gene are SGHNT and YYREEE (reference sequence). After removal of 3 bases from V and 3 bases from J, the junction contained 9 bases not matched to a gene. This CDR3 spans 16 amino acids. The CDR3 nucleotides read TGTGCCAGCAGCTCCTTAGGGCTAGCGGGGGACTACGAGCAGTACTTC. This sequence encodes CASSSLGLAGDYEQYF.

The chain carries TRBV14 and TRBJ2-1; TRBD1 matches at 10 bases. CDR1 is SGHDN, CDR2 FVKESK, per germline. The CDR3 covers 15 residues. The trim removed 4 bases at V and 4 bases at J, leaving 4 bases unmatched. The CDR3 nucleotides are TGTGCCAGCAGCCCCGGGACAGGGGTGTACAATGAGCAGTTCTTC. This codes for CASSPGTGVYNEQFF.

The chain joins TRBV5-1 to TRBJ2-4, with 8 nucleotides matching TRBD1. V was clipped by 4 bases and J by 3 bases; unmatched bases: 9. Germline V gene sequence: CDR1 SGHRS, CDR2 YFSETQ. The CDR3 is 16 amino acids. The CDR3 sequence is CASSLLQGAGKNIQYF. In nucleotides, the CDR3 is TGCGCCAGCAGCCTCCTCCAGGGGGCGGGCAAAAACATTCAGTACTTC.

The chain couples TRBV30 to TRBJ1-2, with D perhaps matching TRBD1 (5 bases). Germline CDR1 GTSNPN, CDR2 SVGIG (reference sequence). The CDR3 contains 12 residues. Trimming left V 2 bases short and J 7 bases short, with 11 bases between. The CDR3 loop reads CAWSPLGVGYTF. The CDR3, as DNA: TGTGCCTGGAGTCCCCTAGGGGTTGGCTACACCTTC.

The chain couples TRBV4-1 to TRBJ2-7; D gene uncertain. The germline V and J ends were trimmed by 6 bases and 4 bases, with 16 bases remaining between them. CDR3 length equals 14 residues. CDR1 MGHRA and CDR2 YSYEKL come from the germline V gene. CDR3 protein: CASSLGVNLYEQYF. DNA for the CDR3: TGCGCCAGCAGTTTGGGCGTGAACTTATACGAGCAGTACTTC.

This clone was recorded a few times. The rearrangement uses TRBV7-2 and TRBJ1-2, with 9 bases lining up with TRBD1. CDR1 SGHTA and CDR2 FQGNSA come from the germline V gene. CDR3 length: 16 residues. V trimming: 4 bases; J trimming: 5 bases; junction bases outside the gene matches: 11. The CDR3 sequence: CASSSPPGQGGYGYTF. The CDR3 bases are TGTGCCAGCAGCTCTCCTCCGGGACAGGGAGGGTATGGCTACACCTTC.

This chain links TRBV25-1 with TRBJ1-2; D ambiguous. The CDR3 consists of 13 residues. With 2 bases removed from V and 2 bases from J, the gap between germline ends came to 6 bases. Germline CDR1 is MGHDK and CDR2 is SYGVNS. The CDR3 DNA reads as TGTGCCAGCAGTGAACGGGTCAACTATGGCTACACCTTC. Encoded protein: CASSERVNYGYTF.

V and J are TRBV10-3 and TRBJ1-2, with D unresolved. CDR3 size: 13 residues. Germline loops: CDR1 ENHRY, CDR2 SYGVKD. Deletions cut 7 bases from V and 8 bases from J, with 17 bases between. CDR3 amino acids: CAITPDGLRGYTF. CDR3 in DNA: TGTGCCATCACACCGGATGGCTTGCGGGGCTACACCTTC.

CDR3 in DNA: TGCGCCAGCAGCCCGGTCCCCCTAAGCTCCTACAATGAGCAGTTCTTC. Its protein product is CASSPVPLSSYNEQFF. V gene TRBV5-1 combines with J gene TRBJ2-1; D remains ambiguous. Germline values: CDR1 SGHRS, CDR2 YFSETQ. V was trimmed by 4 bases and J by 0 bases, leaving 14 bases between them. The CDR3 sequence is 16 residues long.

A single count supports this clone. The V call is TRBV5-4, the J call TRBJ2-1; D may be TRBD2 (5 bases). The CDR3 is made up of 15 amino acids. Deletions cut 4 bases from V and 0 bases from J, with 11 bases between. The germline gives CDR1 SGHNT, CDR2 YYREEE (reference sequence). The CDR3, as DNA: TGTGCCAGCAGCGACGGACTGAACTCCTACAATGAGCAGTTCTTC. This gives the protein CASSDGLNSYNEQFF.

The chain employs TRBV5-4 and TRBJ2-7; TRBD2 matches 10 bases. The CDR3 totals 16 residues. From germline, CDR1 is SGHNT and CDR2 YYREEE (reference sequence). The trim removed 0 bases at V and 3 bases at J, leaving 6 bases unmatched. CDR3 in DNA: TGTGCCAGCAGCTTGGAGACTAGCGGGTTTTACTACGAGCAGTACTTC. Protein sequence: CASSLETSGFYYEQYF.

The rearrangement uses TRBV9 and TRBJ2-3; 10 nucleotides match TRBD2. After removal of 4 bases from V and 3 bases from J, the junction contained 14 bases not matched to a gene. Per the germline V gene, CDR1 is SGDLS and CDR2 is YYNGEE. This CDR3 has 18 residues. In nucleotides, the CDR3 is TGTGCCAGCAGCACTAAAATAGCGGGAGGACTTGGGACAGATACGCAGTATTTT. Its translation is CASSTKIAGGLGTDTQYF.